Sequencing of this T cell receptor beta chain was carried out in a study of vaccination effects on CD4 cells after COVID-19. Germline CDR1 reads SGHDT; CDR2 reads YYEEEE. The V and J ends lost 1 base and 3 bases respectively, with 14 bases between them. This CDR3 has 15 amino acids. General observations from the study: For convalescents, most of the spike-reactive clones seen post-vaccine were new vaccine-induced clones.

Ahead of sequencing, the ViraFEST assay grew antigen-specific CD4+ T cells using viral peptide pools. Researchers isolated CD4+ T cells once about 11 days of culture had elapsed. It was between March and December 2020 that the person had a SARS-CoV-2 infection confirmed by PCR. They grew approximately 2.1 million PBMC in each well, adding 10 IU/ml IL-2 and 8.5 to 10 ug/ml peptides. The negative control condition used HIV-1 Nef peptides. The authors replaced half the medium with IL-2 medium on days 3 and 7. Method: immunoSEQ multiplex PCR; TCRdb's copy keeps in-frame clones and lacks some. The sample has tens of thousands of clones, about 69% seen once. About this clone: Its specificity is not known.

Sequenced material: CD4+ T cells from PBMCs cultured with HIV peptides, taken before COVID-19 vaccination. Subset in this sample: HIV-1 Nef peptide pool negative control/reference culture. The chain joins TRBV5-6 to TRBJ2-7, with D perhaps assigned TRBD1 or TRBD2 (6 bases each). This TCR was sampled from a human donor who had a prior SARS-CoV-2 infection. CDR3 nucleotides: TGTGCCAGCAGCTTGATACCGGAGGGGGACTACGAGCAGTACTTC. Translated, it gives CASSLIPEGDYEQYF.